This TCR beta chain was sequenced in a study of T cell responses to AZD1222 COVID-19 vaccine. The V end lost 8 bases, the J end lost 2 bases, and 12 bases lay between the germline ends. This CDR3 comprises 13 residues. Looked up from germline, CDR1 is SGHNT and CDR2 is YENEEA. Produced via immunoSEQ multiplex PCR; TCRdb's table is partial and in-frame only. The sample has some 110,000 clones; about 90% are singletons. J is TRBJ1-1 and V is TRBV11-3, with a possible D match to TRBD1 (5 bases). The sequence was collected from an adult in good health. This specimen was peripheral blood, taken on day 0 of AZD1222 vaccination. The CDR3 DNA is TGTGCCAGCGTGCTGGGACTAAACACTGAAGCTTTCTTT. Translated, it gives CASVLGLNTEAFF. Using reference TRBV11-3 and TRBJ1-1 for the parts outside the CDR3, the full variable domain is EAGVVQSPRYKIIEKKQPVAFWCNPISGHNTLYWYLQNLGQGPELLIRYENEEAVDDSQLPKDRFSAERLKGVDSTLKIQPAELGDSAVYLCASVLGLNTEAFFGQGTRLTVV.